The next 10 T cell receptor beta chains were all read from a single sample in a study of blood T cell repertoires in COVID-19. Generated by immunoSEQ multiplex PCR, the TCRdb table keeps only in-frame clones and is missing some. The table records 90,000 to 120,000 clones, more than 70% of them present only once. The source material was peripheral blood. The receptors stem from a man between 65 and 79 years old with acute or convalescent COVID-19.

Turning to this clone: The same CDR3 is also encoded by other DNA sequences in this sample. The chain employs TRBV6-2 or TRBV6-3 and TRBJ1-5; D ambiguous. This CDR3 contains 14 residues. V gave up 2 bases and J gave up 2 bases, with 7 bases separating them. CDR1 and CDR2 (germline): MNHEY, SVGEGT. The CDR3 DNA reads TGTGCCAGCAGTTACGGAGATCGCAATCAGCCCCAGCATTTT. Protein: CASSYGDRNQPQHF.

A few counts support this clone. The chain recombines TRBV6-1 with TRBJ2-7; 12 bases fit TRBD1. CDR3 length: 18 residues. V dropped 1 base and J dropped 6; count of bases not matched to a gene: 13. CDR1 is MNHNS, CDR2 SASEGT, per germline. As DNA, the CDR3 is TGTGCCAGCAGTGAAGAGATCTTGGGACAGGGGGCGAGGTTCGAGCAGTACTTC. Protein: CASSEEILGQGARFEQYF.

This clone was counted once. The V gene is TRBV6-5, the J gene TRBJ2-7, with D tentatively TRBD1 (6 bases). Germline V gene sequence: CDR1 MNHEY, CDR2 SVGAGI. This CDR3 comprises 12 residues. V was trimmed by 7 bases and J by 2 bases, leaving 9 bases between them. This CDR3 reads CASMQGTYEQYF. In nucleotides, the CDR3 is TGTGCCAGCATGCAGGGGACCTACGAGCAGTACTTC.

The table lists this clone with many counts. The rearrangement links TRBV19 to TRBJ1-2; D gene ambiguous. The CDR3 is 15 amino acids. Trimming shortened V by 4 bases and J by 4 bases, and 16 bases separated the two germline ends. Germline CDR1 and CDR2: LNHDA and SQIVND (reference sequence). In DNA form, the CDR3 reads TGTGCCAGTAGTACCGCCGTTGAGTACAGCTATGGCTACACCTTC. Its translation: CASSTAVEYSYGYTF. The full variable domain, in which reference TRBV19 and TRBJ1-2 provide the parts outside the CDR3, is DGGITQSPKYLFRKEGQNVTLSCEQNLNHDAMYWYRQDPGQGLRLIYYSQIVNDFQKGDIAEGYSVSREKKESFPLTVTSAQKNPTAFYLCASSTAVEYSYGYTFGSGTRLTVV.

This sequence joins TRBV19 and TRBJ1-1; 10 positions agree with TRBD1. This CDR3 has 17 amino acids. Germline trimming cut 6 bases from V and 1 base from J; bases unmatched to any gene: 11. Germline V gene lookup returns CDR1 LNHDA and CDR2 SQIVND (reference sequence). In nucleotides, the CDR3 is TGTGCCAGTAGCAGCGAACGACAGGGGGCCCAGAACACTGAAGCTTTCTTT. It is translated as CASSSERQGAQNTEAFF.

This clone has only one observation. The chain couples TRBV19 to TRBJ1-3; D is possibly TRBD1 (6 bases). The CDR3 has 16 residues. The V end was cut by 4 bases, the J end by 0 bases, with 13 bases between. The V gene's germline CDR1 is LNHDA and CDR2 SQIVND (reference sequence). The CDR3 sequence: CASSKTKDSSGNTIYF. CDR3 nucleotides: TGTGCCAGTAGTAAAACTAAGGACAGCTCTGGAAACACCATATATTTT.

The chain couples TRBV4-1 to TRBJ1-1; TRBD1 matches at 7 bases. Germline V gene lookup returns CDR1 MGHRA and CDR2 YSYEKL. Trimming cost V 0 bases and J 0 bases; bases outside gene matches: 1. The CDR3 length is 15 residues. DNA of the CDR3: TGCGCCAGCAGCCAAGAGGGACAGTTGAACACTGAAGCTTTCTTT. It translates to CASSQEGQLNTEAFF.

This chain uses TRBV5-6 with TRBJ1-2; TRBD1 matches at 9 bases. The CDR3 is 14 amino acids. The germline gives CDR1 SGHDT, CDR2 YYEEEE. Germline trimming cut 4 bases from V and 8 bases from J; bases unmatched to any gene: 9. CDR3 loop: CASSPYRGRKGYTF. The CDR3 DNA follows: TGTGCCAGCAGCCCGTACAGGGGGCGTAAGGGCTACACCTTC.

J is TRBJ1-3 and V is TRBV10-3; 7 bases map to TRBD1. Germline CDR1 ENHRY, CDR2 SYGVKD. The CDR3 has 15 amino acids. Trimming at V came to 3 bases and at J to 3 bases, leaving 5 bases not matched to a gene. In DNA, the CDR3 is TGTGCCATCAGTGACGCCGACAGGGTTGGAAACACCATATATTTT. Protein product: CAISDADRVGNTIYF.

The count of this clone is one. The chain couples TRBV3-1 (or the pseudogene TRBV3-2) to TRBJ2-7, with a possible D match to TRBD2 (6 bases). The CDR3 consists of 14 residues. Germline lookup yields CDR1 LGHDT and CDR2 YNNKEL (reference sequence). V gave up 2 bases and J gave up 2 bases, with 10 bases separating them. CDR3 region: CASSQSPGAYEQYF. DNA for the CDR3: TGTGCCAGCAGCCAATCTCCGGGGGCCTACGAGCAGTACTTC.